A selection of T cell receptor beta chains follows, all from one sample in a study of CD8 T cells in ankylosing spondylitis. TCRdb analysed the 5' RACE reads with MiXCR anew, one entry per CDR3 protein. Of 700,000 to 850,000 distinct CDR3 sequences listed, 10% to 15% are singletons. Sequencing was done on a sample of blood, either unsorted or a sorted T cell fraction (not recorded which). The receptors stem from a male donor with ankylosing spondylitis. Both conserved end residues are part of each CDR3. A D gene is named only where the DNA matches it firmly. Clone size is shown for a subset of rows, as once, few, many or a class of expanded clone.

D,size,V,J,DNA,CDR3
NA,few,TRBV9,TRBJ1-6,TGTGCCAGCAGCGCTCAAGGTGGGGTTTCACCCCTCCACTTT,CASSAQGGVSPLHF
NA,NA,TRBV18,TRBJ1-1,TGTGCCAGCTCGTCATCGGAGAACACTGAAGCTTTCTTT,CASSSSENTEAFF
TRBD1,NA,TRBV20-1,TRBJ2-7,TGCAGTGCTAGACGGGGACAGCCCTACGAGCAGTACTTC,CSARRGQPYEQYF
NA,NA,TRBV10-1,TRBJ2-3,TGCGCCAGCAGTGCGGCGGCCCCAGATACGCAGTATTTT,CASSAAAPDTQYF
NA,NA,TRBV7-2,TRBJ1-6,TGTGCCAGCAGCCCACCCTTCCGACCTTCACCCCTCCACTTT,CASSPPFRPSPLHF
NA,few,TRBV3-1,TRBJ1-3,TGTGCCAGCAGCCAACGAGAAAGGATGCCCGGAAACACCATATATTTT,CASSQRERMPGNTIYF
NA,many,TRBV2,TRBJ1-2,TGTGCCAGCAGTCCCCGTGGAGCGAACTATGGCTACACCTTC,CASSPRGANYGYTF
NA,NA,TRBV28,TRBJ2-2,TGTGCCCACTCTGCGGGCAGGGACACCGGGGAGCTGTTTTTT,CAHSAGRDTGELFF
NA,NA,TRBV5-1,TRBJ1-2,TGCGCCAGCAGCTTGGGGTACGCAAAGGAGAACTATGGCTACACCTTC,CASSLGYAKENYGYTF
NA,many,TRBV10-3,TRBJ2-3,TGTGCCATCAGTGAGTCGGGCCTAGCGCTCCGTCTGGACACAGATACGCAGTATTTT,CAISESGLALRLDTDTQYF
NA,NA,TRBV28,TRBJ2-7,TGTGCCAGCAGTGGGCAAGGCGAGCAGTACTTC,CASSGQGEQYF
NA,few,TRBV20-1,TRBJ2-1,TGCAGTGCGGAGGGAGCTGGACTACCTTACAATGAGCAGTTCTTC,CSAEGAGLPYNEQFF
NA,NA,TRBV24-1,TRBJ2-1,TGTGCCACCAGTGATTTAGGAACGGAATACAATGAGCAGTTCTTC,CATSDLGTEYNEQFF
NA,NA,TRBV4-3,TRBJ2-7,TGCGCCAGCAGCCAAGATTGGGGCCGGGAGCAGTACTTC,CASSQDWGREQYF
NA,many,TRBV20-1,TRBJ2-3,TGCAGTGCTAGGAGCGGGAGCACAGATACGCAGTATTTT,CSARSGSTDTQYF
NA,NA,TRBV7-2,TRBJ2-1,TGTGCCAGCAGCCTATTTGGCTACAATGAGCAGTTCTTC,CASSLFGYNEQFF
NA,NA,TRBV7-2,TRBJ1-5,TGTGCCAGCAGCTTAGCCTTGCAGGGGACACAGCCCCAGCATTTT,CASSLALQGTQPQHF
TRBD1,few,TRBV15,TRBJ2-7,TGTGCCACCAGCAGATTACCGGGACAGGGGGCCTACGAGCAGTACTTC,CATSRLPGQGAYEQYF
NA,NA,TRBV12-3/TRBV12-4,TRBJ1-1,TGTGCCAGCAGTTTTCATGGGACACCCCGGGAGGAAGCTTTCTTT,CASSFHGTPREEAFF
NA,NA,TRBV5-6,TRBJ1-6,TGTGCCAGCAGCTTGGCGGTGAGCTCCTATAATTCACCCCTCCACTTT,CASSLAVSSYNSPLHF
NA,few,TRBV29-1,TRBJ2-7,TGCAGCGTTGAAGAGTCGGAGCGCGAACAGTACTTC,CSVEESEREQYF
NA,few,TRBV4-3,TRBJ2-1,TGCGCCAGCAGCCAAGTCGCAGGGGATGAGCAGTTCTTC,CASSQVAGDEQFF
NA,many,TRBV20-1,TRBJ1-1,TGCAGTGCTAGCTTAGGGGTCGAGACTGAAGCTTTCTTT,CSASLGVETEAFF
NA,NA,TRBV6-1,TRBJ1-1,TGTGCCAGCAATCCGTGGTCGGACGAGAACGCTGAAGCTTTCTTT,CASNPWSDENAEAFF
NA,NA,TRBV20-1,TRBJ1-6,TGCAGTGCTAGAGGCCGGGCCCGGGCGGTATCACCCCTCCACTTT,CSARGRARAVSPLHF
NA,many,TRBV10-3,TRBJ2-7,TGTGCCATCAGTGAATATGGCGGGATAAACTACGAGCAGTACTTC,CAISEYGGINYEQYF
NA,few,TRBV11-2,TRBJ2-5,TGTGCCAGCAGCTTATTCTGGGGAGGCCAGCGAGAGACCCAGTACTTC,CASSLFWGGQRETQYF
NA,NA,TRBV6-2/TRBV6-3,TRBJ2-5,TGTGCCAGCACCAACGGGGGCGTCTTGCGGGGGTACCAAGAGACCCAGTACTTC,CASTNGGVLRGYQETQYF
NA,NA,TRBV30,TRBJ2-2,TGTGCCTGGAGTTACGGCGCCGGGGAGCTGTTTTTT,CAWSYGAGELFF
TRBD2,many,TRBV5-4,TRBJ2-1,TGTGCCAGCAGCCGGACTAGCGGGAGGGCCAACAATGAGCAGTTCTTC,CASSRTSGRANNEQFF
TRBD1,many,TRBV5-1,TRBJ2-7,TGCGCCAGCAGCTTAGGACAGGGGGCGACCGAGCAGTACTTC,CASSLGQGATEQYF
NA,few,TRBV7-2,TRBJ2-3,TGTGCCAGCAGCCCTACGCGCGGGTCAGATACGCAGTATTTT,CASSPTRGSDTQYF
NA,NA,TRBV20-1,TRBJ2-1,TGCAGTGCGTCGGACTCGCAGGGCCCCCGGCAGTTCTTC,CSASDSQGPRQFF
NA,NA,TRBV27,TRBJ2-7,TGTGCCAGCGGGCCGGACAGAAAGACCACCTACGAGCAGTACTTC,CASGPDRKTTYEQYF
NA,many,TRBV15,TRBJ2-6,TGTGCCACCAGCAGCCCAGGATCTGGGGCCAACGTCCTGACTTTC,CATSSPGSGANVLTF
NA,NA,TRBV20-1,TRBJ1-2,TGCAGTGCTAGAGAAACCTATGGCTACACCTTC,CSARETYGYTF
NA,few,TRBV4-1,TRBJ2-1,TGCGCCAGCATCTTCGAACCGGGACTCAACAATGAGCAGTTCTTC,CASIFEPGLNNEQFF
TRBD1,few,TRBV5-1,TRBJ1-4,TGTGCCAGCAGCTTAGGGGGCGCAGGTGAAAAACTGTTTTTT,CASSLGGAGEKLFF
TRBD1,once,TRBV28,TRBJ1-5,TGTGCCAGCAGAGAGGGGGCTAAGGGTAGCAATCAGCCCCAGCATTTT,CASREGAKGSNQPQHF
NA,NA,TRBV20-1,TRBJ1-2,TGCAGTGCTAGTGTTTACGGCCCGGGGGGCTACACCTTC,CSASVYGPGGYTF
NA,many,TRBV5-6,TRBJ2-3,TGTGCCAGCAGCTGGGACAGCACAGATACGCAGTATTTT,CASSWDSTDTQYF
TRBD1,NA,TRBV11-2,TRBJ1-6,TGTGCCAGCAGCCCATGGGGGGGACAGGGGGCGAAGCGATCACCCCTCCACTTT,CASSPWGGQGAKRSPLHF
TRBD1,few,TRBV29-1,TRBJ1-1,TGCAGCGTGGGGCCCGTTGGACAGGGGTTTTTGAACACTGAAGCTTTCTTT,CSVGPVGQGFLNTEAFF
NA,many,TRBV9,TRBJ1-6,TGTGCCAGCAGCCCCGACCCGAGGGGGGGTTACTCACCCCTCCACTTT,CASSPDPRGGYSPLHF
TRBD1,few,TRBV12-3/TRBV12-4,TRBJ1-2,TGTGCCAGCAGTTTGTCAGGGGGCGCTAACTATGGCTACACCTTC,CASSLSGGANYGYTF
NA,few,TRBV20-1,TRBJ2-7,TGCAGTGCCGGAACCCGGGACATCTACTACGAGCAGTACTTC,CSAGTRDIYYEQYF
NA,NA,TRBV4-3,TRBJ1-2,TGCGCCAGCAGCCCGCACTCGGATGGCTATGGCTACACCTTC,CASSPHSDGYGYTF
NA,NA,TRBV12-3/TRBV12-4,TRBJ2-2,TGTGCCAGCAGATATGACACAAACACCGGGGAGCTGTTTTTT,CASRYDTNTGELFF
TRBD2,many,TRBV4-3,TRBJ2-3,TGCGCCAGCAGCCAAGTGGGTAGCGGGCCCACAGATACGCAGTATTTT,CASSQVGSGPTDTQYF
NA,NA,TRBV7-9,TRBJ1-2,TGTGCCAGCAGCCCCCTTGTCGGACGTGGGGAGTATGGCTACACCTTC,CASSPLVGRGEYGYTF
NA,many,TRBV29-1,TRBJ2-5,TGCAGCGTTACGACACCCCCCCAAGAGACCCAGTACTTC,CSVTTPPQETQYF
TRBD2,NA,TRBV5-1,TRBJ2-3,TGCGCCAGCAGCCAACTAGCGGGAGGGCCCTTGTCCACAGATACGCAGTATTTT,CASSQLAGGPLSTDTQYF
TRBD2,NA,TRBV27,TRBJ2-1,TGTGCCAGCAGCGACGGACTAGCGGGAGTAAGGGATGAGCAGTTCTTC,CASSDGLAGVRDEQFF
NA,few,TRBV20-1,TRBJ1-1,TGCAGTGCTAGAGGAAGGGCCAAGCGGACCCCTGAAGCTTTCTTT,CSARGRAKRTPEAFF
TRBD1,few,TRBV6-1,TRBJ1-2,TGTGCCAGCAGGCGACGGACAGGACCGACCGGCTACACCTTC,CASRRRTGPTGYTF
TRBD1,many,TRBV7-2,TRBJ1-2,TGTGCCAGCAGCTCTAGCCTCGGGACAGGGGGACACGCCTATGGCTACACCTTC,CASSSSLGTGGHAYGYTF
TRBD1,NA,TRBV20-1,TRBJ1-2,TGCAGTGTTGGTCGGGACAGGGAGGGCTACACCTTC,CSVGRDREGYTF
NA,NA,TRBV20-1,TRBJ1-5,TGCAGTGCCCCCTTAGGCCGCGGCGATCAGCCCCAGCATTTT,CSAPLGRGDQPQHF
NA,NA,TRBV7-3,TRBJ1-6,TGTGCCAGCAGCTTAGGCCGTCGGAGTTCACCCCTCCACTTT,CASSLGRRSSPLHF